The clone carrying this T cell receptor (beta chain) was counted a few times. Its antigen remains unidentified. One entry per CDR3 protein results from TCRdb running MiXCR on the reads. Among roughly 990,000 distinct CDR3 sequences listed, 25% to 40% were seen once. The sample is drawn from a study of T cell repertoires in cytomegalovirus infection. CDR3 size: 11 residues. Germline-derived CDR1 and CDR2 are SGHVS and FNYEAQ. With 5 bases removed from V and 8 bases from J, the gap between germline ends came to 9 bases. The input for sequencing was cultured CD8+ T cells from PBMCs, taken from culture after CMV antigen stimulation. The origin of this receptor is a human donor in good health (CMV status not recorded). Some clones in this sample may be carry-over from other donors' samples. This chain uses TRBV7-6 with TRBJ1-1; no clear D. DNA of the CDR3: TGTGCCAGCAGCCGCATACAGGAAGCTTTCTTT. This sequence encodes CASSRIQEAFF.